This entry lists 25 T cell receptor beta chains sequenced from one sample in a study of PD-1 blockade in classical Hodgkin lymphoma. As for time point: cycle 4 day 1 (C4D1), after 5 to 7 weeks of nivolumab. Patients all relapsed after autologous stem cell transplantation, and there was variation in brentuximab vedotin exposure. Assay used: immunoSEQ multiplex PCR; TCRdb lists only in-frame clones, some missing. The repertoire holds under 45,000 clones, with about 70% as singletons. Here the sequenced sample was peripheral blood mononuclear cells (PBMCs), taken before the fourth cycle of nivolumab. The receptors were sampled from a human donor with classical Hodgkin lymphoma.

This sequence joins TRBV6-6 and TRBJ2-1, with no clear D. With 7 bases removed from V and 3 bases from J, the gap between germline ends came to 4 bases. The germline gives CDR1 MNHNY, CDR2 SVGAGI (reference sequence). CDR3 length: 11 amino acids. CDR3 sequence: CASTGYNEQFF. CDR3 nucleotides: TGTGCCAGCACGGGCTACAATGAGCAGTTCTTC.

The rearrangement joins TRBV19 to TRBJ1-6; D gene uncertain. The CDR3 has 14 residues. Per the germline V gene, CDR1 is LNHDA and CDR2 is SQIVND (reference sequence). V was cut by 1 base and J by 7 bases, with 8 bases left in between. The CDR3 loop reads CASSIVAENSPLHF. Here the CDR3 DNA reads TGTGCCAGTAGTATAGTGGCCGAGAATTCACCCCTCCACTTT.

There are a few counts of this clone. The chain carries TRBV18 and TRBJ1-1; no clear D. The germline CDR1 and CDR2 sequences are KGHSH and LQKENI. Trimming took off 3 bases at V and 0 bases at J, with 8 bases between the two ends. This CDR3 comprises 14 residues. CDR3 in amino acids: CASSPRRMNTEAFF. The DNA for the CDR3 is TGTGCCAGCTCACCGCGGCGGATGAACACTGAAGCTTTCTTT.

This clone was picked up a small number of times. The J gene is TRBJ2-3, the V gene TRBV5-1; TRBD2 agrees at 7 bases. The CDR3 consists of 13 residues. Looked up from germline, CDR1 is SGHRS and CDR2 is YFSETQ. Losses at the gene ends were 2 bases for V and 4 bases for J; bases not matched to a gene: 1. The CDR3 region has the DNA TGCGCCAGCAGCTTTGGGGGGGCAGATACGCAGTATTTT. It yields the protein CASSFGGADTQYF.

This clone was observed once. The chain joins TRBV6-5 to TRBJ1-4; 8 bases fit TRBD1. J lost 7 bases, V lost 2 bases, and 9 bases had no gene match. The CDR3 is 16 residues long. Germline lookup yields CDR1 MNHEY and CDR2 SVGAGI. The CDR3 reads CASSYAQGAFSEKLFF. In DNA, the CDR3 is TGTGCCAGCAGTTACGCCCAGGGGGCCTTTAGTGAAAAACTGTTTTTT.

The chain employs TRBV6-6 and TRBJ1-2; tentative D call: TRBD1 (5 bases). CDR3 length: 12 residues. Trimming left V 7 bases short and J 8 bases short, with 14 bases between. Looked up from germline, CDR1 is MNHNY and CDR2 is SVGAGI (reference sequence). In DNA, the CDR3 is TGTGCCAGCAATTCTTGGGGGAGCGGCTACACCTTC. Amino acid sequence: CASNSWGSGYTF.

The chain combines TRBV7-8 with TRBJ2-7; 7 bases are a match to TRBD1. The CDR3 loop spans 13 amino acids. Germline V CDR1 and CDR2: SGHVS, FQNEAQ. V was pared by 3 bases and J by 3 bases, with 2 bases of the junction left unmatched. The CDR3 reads CASSFAGGYEQYF. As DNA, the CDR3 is TGTGCCAGCAGCTTCGCAGGGGGCTACGAGCAGTACTTC.

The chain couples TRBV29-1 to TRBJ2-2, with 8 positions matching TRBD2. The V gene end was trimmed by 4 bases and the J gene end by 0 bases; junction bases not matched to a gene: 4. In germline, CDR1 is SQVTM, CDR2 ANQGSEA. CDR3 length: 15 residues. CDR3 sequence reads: CSVVPSGPNTGELFF. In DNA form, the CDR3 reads TGCAGCGTTGTCCCTAGCGGGCCGAACACCGGGGAGCTGTTTTTT.

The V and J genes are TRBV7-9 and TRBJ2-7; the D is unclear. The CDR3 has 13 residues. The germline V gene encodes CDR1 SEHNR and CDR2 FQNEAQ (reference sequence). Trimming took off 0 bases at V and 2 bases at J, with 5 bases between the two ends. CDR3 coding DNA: TGTGCCAGCAGCTTAGCCTGGACCTACGAGCAGTACTTC. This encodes CASSLAWTYEQYF.

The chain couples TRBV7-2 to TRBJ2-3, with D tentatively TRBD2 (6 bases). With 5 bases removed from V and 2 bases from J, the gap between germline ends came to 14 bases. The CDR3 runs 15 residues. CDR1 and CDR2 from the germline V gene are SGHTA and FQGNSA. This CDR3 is CASSPSGRDTDTQYF. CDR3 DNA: TGTGCCAGCAGCCCAAGCGGGCGAGACACAGATACGCAGTATTTT.

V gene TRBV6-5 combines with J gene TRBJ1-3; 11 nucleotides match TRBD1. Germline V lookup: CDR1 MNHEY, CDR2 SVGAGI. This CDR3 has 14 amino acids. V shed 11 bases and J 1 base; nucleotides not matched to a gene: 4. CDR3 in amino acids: CACGQGASGNTIYF. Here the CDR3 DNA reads TGTGCCTGTGGACAGGGGGCTTCTGGAAACACCATATATTTT.

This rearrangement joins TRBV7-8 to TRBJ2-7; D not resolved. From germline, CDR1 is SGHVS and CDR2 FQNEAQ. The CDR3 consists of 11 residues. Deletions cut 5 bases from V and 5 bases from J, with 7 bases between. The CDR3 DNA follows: TGTGCCAGCAGCCCCCGGCACGAGCAGTACTTC. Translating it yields CASSPRHEQYF.

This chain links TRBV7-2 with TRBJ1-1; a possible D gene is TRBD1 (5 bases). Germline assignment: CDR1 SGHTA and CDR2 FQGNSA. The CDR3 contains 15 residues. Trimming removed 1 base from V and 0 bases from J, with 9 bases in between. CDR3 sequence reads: CASSLGRGMNTEAFF. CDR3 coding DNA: TGTGCCAGCAGCTTAGGTCGGGGGATGAACACTGAAGCTTTCTTT.

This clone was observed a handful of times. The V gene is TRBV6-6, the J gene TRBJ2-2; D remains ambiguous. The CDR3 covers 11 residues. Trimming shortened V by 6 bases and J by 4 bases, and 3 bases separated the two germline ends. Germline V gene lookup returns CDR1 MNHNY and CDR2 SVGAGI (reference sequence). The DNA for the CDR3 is TGTGCCAGCAGAGGCACCGGGGAGCTGTTTTTT. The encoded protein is CASRGTGELFF.

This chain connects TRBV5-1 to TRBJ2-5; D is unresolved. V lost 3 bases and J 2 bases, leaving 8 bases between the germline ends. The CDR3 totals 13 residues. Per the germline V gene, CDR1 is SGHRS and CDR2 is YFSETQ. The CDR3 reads CASSSTAQETQYF. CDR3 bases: TGCGCCAGCAGCTCTACAGCTCAAGAGACCCAGTACTTC.

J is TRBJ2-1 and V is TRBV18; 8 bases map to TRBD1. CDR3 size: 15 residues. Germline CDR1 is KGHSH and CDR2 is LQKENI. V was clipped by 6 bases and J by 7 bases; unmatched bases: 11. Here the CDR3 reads CASSPGTGDRNEQFF. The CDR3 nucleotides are TGTGCCAGCTCGCCCGGGACAGGTGACAGGAATGAGCAGTTCTTC.

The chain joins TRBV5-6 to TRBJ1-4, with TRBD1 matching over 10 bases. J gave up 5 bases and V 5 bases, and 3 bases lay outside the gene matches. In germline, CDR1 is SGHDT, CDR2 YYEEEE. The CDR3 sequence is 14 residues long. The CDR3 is CASRGTGENEKLFF. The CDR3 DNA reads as TGTGCCAGCAGGGGGACAGGGGAAAATGAAAAACTGTTTTTT.

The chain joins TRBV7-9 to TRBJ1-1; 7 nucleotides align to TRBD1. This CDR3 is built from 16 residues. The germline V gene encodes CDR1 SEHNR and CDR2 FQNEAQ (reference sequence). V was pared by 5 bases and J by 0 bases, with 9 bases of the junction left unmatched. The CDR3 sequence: CASSPDRDLMNTEAFF. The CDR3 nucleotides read TGTGCCAGCAGCCCCGACAGGGATCTAATGAACACTGAAGCTTTCTTT.

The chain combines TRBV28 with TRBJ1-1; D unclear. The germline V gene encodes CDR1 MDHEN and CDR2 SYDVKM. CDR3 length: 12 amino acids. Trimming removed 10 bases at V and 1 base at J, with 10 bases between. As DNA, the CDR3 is TGTGCCACCAGACCCCGGAACACTGAAGCTTTCTTT. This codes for CATRPRNTEAFF.

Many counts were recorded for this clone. CDR3 protein: CASSDPPGTEAFF. Written as DNA, the CDR3 is TGTGCCAGCAGTGACCCCCCGGGCACTGAAGCTTTCTTT. The rearrangement joins TRBV25-1 to TRBJ1-1; D call uncertain. Per germline, CDR1 MGHDK and CDR2 SYGVNS. The CDR3 consists of 13 residues. V was trimmed by 3 bases and J by 4 bases, leaving 9 bases between them.

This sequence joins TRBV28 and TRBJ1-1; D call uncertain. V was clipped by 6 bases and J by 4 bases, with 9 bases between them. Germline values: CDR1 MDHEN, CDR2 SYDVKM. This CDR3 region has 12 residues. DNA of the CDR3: TGTGCCAGCAGGGCGCAGACCACTGAAGCTTTCTTT. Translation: CASRAQTTEAFF.

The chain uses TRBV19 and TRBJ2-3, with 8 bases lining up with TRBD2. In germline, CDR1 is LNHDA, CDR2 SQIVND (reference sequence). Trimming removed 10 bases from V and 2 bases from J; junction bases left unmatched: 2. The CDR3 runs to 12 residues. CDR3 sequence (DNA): TGTGCCACTAGCGGGTACACAGATACGCAGTATTTT. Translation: CATSGYTDTQYF.

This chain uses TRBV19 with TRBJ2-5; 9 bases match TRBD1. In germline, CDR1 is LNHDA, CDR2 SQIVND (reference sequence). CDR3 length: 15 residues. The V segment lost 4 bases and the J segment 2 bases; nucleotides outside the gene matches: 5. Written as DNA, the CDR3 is TGTGCCAGTAGTAAGGGGACAGGGCCACAAGAGACCCAGTACTTC. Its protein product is CASSKGTGPQETQYF.

The CDR3 sequence is CASSQWRQTVEKLFF. In DNA form, the CDR3 reads TGCGCCAGCAGCCAATGGCGGCAGACAGTTGAAAAACTGTTTTTT. The chain has TRBV4-3 and TRBJ1-4; a possible D gene is TRBD1 (5 bases). There are 15 residues in the CDR3. V was clipped by 2 bases and J by 7 bases, with 14 bases between them. In germline, CDR1 is LGHNA, CDR2 YSLEER.

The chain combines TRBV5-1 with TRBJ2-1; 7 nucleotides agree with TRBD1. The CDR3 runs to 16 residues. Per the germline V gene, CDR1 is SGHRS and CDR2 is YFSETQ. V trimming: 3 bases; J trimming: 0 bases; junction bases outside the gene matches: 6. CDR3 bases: TGCGCCAGCAGCTCCACGACAGGGAGCTCCTACAATGAGCAGTTCTTC. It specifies CASSSTTGSSYNEQFF.